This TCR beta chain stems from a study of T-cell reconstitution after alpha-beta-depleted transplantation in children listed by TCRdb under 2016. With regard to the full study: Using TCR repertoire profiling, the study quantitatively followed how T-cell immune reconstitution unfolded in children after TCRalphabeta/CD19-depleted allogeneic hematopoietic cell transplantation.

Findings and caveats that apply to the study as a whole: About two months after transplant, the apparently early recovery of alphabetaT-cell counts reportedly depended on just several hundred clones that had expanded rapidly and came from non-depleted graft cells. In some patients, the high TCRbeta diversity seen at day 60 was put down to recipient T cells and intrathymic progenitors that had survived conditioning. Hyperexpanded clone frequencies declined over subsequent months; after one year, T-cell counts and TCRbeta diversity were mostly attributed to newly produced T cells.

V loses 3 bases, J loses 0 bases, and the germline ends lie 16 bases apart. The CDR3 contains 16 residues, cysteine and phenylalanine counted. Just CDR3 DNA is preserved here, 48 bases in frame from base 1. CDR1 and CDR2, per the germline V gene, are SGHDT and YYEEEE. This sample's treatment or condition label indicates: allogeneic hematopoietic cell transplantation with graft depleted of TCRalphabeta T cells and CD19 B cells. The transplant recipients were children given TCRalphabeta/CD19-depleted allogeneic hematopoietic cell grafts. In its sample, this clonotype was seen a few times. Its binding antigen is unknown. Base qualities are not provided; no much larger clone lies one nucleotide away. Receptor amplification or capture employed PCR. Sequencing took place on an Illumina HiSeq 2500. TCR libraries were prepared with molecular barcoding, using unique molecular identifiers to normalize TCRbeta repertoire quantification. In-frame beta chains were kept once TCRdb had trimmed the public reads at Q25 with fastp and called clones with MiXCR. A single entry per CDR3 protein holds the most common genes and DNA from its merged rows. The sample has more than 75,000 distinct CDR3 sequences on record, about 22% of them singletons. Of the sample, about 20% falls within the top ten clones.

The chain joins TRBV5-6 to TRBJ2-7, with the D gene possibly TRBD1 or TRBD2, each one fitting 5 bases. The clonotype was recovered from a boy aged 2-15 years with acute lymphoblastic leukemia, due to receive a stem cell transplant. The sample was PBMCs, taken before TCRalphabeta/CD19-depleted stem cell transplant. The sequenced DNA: TGTGCCAGCAGCTCCTTTACCGGGACGGACTCCTACGAGCAGTACTTC. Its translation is CASSSFTGTDSYEQYF. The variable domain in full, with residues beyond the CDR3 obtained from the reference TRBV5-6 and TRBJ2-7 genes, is DAGVTQSPTHLIKTRGQQVTLRCSPKSGHDTVSWYQQALGQGPQFIFQYYEEEERQRGNFPDRFSGHQFPNYSSELNVNALLLGDSALYLCASSSFTGTDSYEQYFGPGTRLTVT.